One and the same sample provided the 30 T cell receptor beta chains below, sequenced in a study of cytomegalovirus exposure and HLA in healthy donors. Both 60 Vbeta primers and 13 Jbeta primers went into the PCR. The method was immunoSEQ multiplex PCR; TCRdb's version includes in-frame clones alone and lacks a portion of them. The sample includes tens of thousands of clones, approximately 86% seen only once; the top ten take 8%. The material sequenced was PBMCs. These receptors were collected from a woman aged 40 to 49 in good health and CMV-seropositive.

This clone was detected only once. V is TRBV7-2 and J is TRBJ2-1; D is perhaps TRBD1 (5 bases). Germline V gives CDR1 SGHTA, CDR2 FQGNSA. CDR3 length: 13 residues. Between the trimmed V and J ends, which lost 6 bases and 8 bases, there was a span of 14 bases. The CDR3 DNA sequence: TGTGCCAGCAGTAGACGACAGACCTATGAGCAGTTCTTC. Encoded protein: CASSRRQTYEQFF.

V and J are TRBV28 and TRBJ2-7; D is unclear. The CDR3 is 12 amino acids. V lost 4 bases and J lost 5, with 9 bases in between. CDR1 and CDR2 (germline): MDHEN, SYDVKM. For the CDR3, the DNA is TGTGCCAGCAGTTCGGGTACTAACGAGCAGTACTTC. Its protein product is CASSSGTNEQYF.

This sequence joins TRBV18 and TRBJ1-2; D unclear. The CDR3 runs to 14 residues. Trimming took off 6 bases at V and 4 bases at J, with 15 bases between the two ends. The germline V gene has CDR1 KGHSH and CDR2 LQKENI. The chain's CDR3 is CASSTDPGSYGYTF. CDR3 coding DNA: TGTGCCAGCTCCACCGATCCGGGATCCTATGGCTACACCTTC.

V is TRBV28 and J is TRBJ2-3, with D possibly matching TRBD2 (6 bases). The CDR3 runs to 14 residues. Trimming cost V 2 bases and J 4 bases, with 10 bases left between them. CDR1 and CDR2 from the germline V gene are MDHEN and SYDVKM. The CDR3 is CASSLAGPADTQYF. In nucleotides, the CDR3 is TGTGCCAGCAGTTTAGCGGGACCGGCAGATACGCAGTATTTT.

The chain is built from TRBV7-9 and TRBJ2-5; D is perhaps TRBD1 (6 bases). CDR1 SEHNR and CDR2 FQNEAQ come from the germline V gene (reference sequence). The V and J ends lost 6 bases and 3 bases respectively, with 14 bases between them. This CDR3 contains 14 residues. The CDR3 region is CASRLTGLEETQYF. CDR3 DNA sequence: TGTGCCAGCAGACTAACAGGGTTGGAAGAGACCCAGTACTTC.

The CDR3 sequence: CAISEGDRYRGRRSYEQYF. The DNA of the CDR3 is TGTGCCATCAGTGAGGGGGACAGGTATCGAGGTCGTCGATCCTACGAGCAGTACTTC. The V call is TRBV10-3, the J call TRBJ2-7, with TRBD1 matching 8 bases. CDR3 length: 19 residues. Trimming removed 2 bases from V and 1 base from J; junction bases left unmatched: 16. Germline V gene lookup returns CDR1 ENHRY and CDR2 SYGVKD.

The chain joins TRBV5-5 to TRBJ2-3, with TRBD2 matching over 9 bases. The CDR3 loop spans 15 amino acids. The junction had 3 bases not matched to a gene; V was cut back by 0 bases and J by 4 bases. The germline gives CDR1 SGHKS, CDR2 YYEKEE (reference sequence). The CDR3 coding sequence is TGTGCCAGCAGCTTGGGAGCGGGGGGAGCAGATACGCAGTATTTT. Its protein is CASSLGAGGADTQYF.

This clone has only a few counts. The rearrangement joins TRBV2 to TRBJ2-5; D gene uncertain. Trimming took 4 bases from V and 0 from J, leaving 9 bases between them. This CDR3 region has 14 residues. Germline V CDR1 and CDR2: SNHLY, FYNNEI. For the CDR3, the DNA is TGTGCCAGCAGTGCTGGCACATACCAAGAGACCCAGTACTTC. Translated, it gives CASSAGTYQETQYF.

The chain joins TRBV5-6 to TRBJ2-7; D is undetermined. CDR3 size: 13 residues. Trimming pared 0 bases from V and 2 bases from J, leaving 6 bases between. The V gene's germline CDR1 is SGHDT and CDR2 YYEEEE. The CDR3 spells CASSLVQTYEQYF. CDR3 in DNA: TGTGCCAGCAGCTTGGTGCAGACCTACGAGCAGTACTTC.

The rearrangement uses TRBV28 and TRBJ1-4, with a possible D match to TRBD1 (6 bases). Trimming removed 7 bases from V and 5 bases from J, with 8 bases in between. Germline loops: CDR1 MDHEN, CDR2 SYDVKM. CDR3 size: 12 residues. The chain's CDR3 is CASTGANEKLFF. The CDR3 DNA reads TGTGCCAGCACAGGGGCCAATGAAAAACTGTTTTTT.

V usage is TRBV4-1 and J usage is TRBJ2-2; TRBD2 is a possible D gene (5 bases). The CDR3 is made up of 17 amino acids. The germline CDR1 and CDR2 sequences are MGHRA and YSYEKL. With 2 bases removed from V and 1 base from J, the gap between germline ends came to 14 bases. CDR3 amino acids: CASSQLKLDRNTGELFF. CDR3 nucleotide sequence: TGCGCCAGCAGCCAACTTAAACTAGATCGGAACACCGGGGAGCTGTTTTTT.

V is TRBV28 and J is TRBJ1-1; weak D call: TRBD1 (6 bases). There are 11 residues in the CDR3. Germline V lookup: CDR1 MDHEN, CDR2 SYDVKM. CDR3 nucleotides: TGTGCTAGCGGGGGCTTCACTGAAGCTTTCTTT. Its protein product is CASGGFTEAFF.

The V call is TRBV15, the J call TRBJ1-1; D is possibly TRBD1 (6 bases). The V end was cut by 5 bases, the J end by 7 bases, with 17 bases between. The CDR3 totals 14 residues. CDR1 is LNHNV and CDR2 is YYDKDF in the germline V gene (reference sequence). The CDR3 DNA reads TGTGCCACCAGCCGGAAAAGAGGGGGTAATGAAGCTTTCTTT. Amino acid sequence: CATSRKRGGNEAFF.

The CDR3 DNA sequence: TGTGCCTGGAGTGTAGATGGGCTCACCGGGGAGCTGTTTTTT. Translation gives CAWSVDGLTGELFF. The chain carries TRBV30 and TRBJ2-2; D is unresolved. Trimming cost V 0 bases and J 4 bases, with 9 bases left between them. The CDR3 is 14 amino acids. The germline CDR1 and CDR2 sequences are GTSNPN and SVGIG (reference sequence).

V is TRBV19 and J is TRBJ2-7, with TRBD2 matching 9 bases. Germline lookup yields CDR1 LNHDA and CDR2 SQIVND (reference sequence). This CDR3 is 15 amino acids long. V was pared by 5 bases and J by 3 bases, with 8 bases of the junction left unmatched. The CDR3 DNA sequence: TGTGCCAGTAGTCGGCCTGGGACTAGCAGCTACGAGCAGTACTTC. It yields the protein CASSRPGTSSYEQYF.

V is TRBV5-6 and J is TRBJ2-7, with D possibly TRBD1 on 6 matching bases. The germline V gene encodes CDR1 SGHDT and CDR2 YYEEEE. The CDR3 loop spans 15 amino acids. V was cut by 4 bases and J by 2 bases, with 16 bases left in between. CDR3 coding DNA: TGTGCCAGCAGCACAAAACAGGGTTTCGCCTACGAGCAGTACTTC. It specifies CASSTKQGFAYEQYF.

This clone came up once. This chain connects TRBV19 to TRBJ2-1, with D perhaps TRBD2 (7 bases). This CDR3 comprises 15 residues. Trimming shortened V by 4 bases and J by 7 bases, and 17 bases separated the two germline ends. Germline CDR1 is LNHDA and CDR2 is SQIVND (reference sequence). CDR3 sequence reads: CASSKRGGLGNEQFF. The CDR3 DNA reads as TGTGCCAGTAGTAAAAGGGGGGGTTTAGGGAATGAGCAGTTCTTC.

The chain has TRBV7-8 and TRBJ2-7; the D gene is possibly TRBD2 (5 bases). The V end was cut by 7 bases, the J end by 6 bases, with 10 bases between. This CDR3 is built from 11 residues. Germline CDR1 and CDR2: SGHVS and FQNEAQ. The DNA for the CDR3 is TGTGCCAGCACCCTCGGAGGCGAGCAGTACTTC. This translates into CASTLGGEQYF.

The chain has TRBV7-9 and TRBJ2-7; D perhaps matches TRBD2 (7 bases). Germline loops: CDR1 SEHNR, CDR2 FQNEAQ (reference sequence). CDR3 size: 16 residues. Trimming removed 5 bases at V and 0 bases at J, with 17 bases between. The CDR3 reads CASSPSRGPSSYEQYF. DNA for the CDR3: TGTGCCAGCAGCCCATCGCGGGGGCCGAGCTCCTACGAGCAGTACTTC.

V and J are TRBV30 and TRBJ1-5, with 7 bases that match TRBD1. The ends lost 4 bases at V and 6 bases at J; junction bases unmatched: 12. Germline V gene sequence: CDR1 GTSNPN, CDR2 SVGIG (reference sequence). The CDR3 is made up of 15 amino acids. The CDR3 sequence: CAWTPAGTVTQPQHF. The CDR3 nucleotides read TGTGCCTGGACCCCTGCGGGGACAGTCACTCAGCCCCAGCATTTT.

The chain couples TRBV14 to TRBJ1-2; tentative D call: TRBD1 (6 bases). This CDR3 has 13 amino acids. The germline V gene encodes CDR1 SGHDN and CDR2 FVKESK. V lost 6 bases to trimming and J lost 6 bases, with 14 bases between them. CDR3 sequence (DNA): TGTGCCAGCAGGCAAACAGGGAAGGATGGCTACACCTTC. Translation gives CASRQTGKDGYTF.

The J gene is TRBJ1-5, the V gene TRBV7-9, with D possibly TRBD1 on 5 matching bases. CDR1 is SEHNR and CDR2 is FQNEAQ in the germline V gene (reference sequence). V lost 1 base to trimming and J lost 7 bases, with 11 bases between them. The CDR3 sequence is 14 residues long. The CDR3 nucleotides read TGTGCCAGCAGCTTAGAGGGGACTTGGCAGCCCCAGCATTTT. This codes for CASSLEGTWQPQHF.

The gene calls are TRBV5-6 and TRBJ2-5; D is possibly TRBD2 (5 bases). There are 14 residues in the CDR3. The V and J ends lost 4 bases and 3 bases respectively, with 13 bases between them. Per germline, CDR1 SGHDT and CDR2 YYEEEE. The CDR3 DNA sequence: TGTGCCAGCAGCCCCCTGACTATGGAAGAGACCCAGTACTTC. It specifies CASSPLTMEETQYF.

This chain connects TRBV4-2 to TRBJ2-1; 7 bases line up with TRBD2. The J segment lost 7 bases and the V segment lost 1 base, leaving 10 bases of the junction unmatched. Germline CDR1 reads LGHNA; CDR2 reads YNFKEQ. CDR3 length: 16 residues. The CDR3 protein is CASSQAGGATQNEQFF. DNA of the CDR3: TGTGCCAGCAGCCAAGCGGGGGGAGCTACTCAAAATGAGCAGTTCTTC.

The chain links TRBV13 to TRBJ2-3, with 8 bases aligning to TRBD1. With V trimmed by 7 bases and J by 2 bases, 5 bases remained unmatched. CDR3 length: 14 residues. Germline V lookup: CDR1 PRHDT, CDR2 FYEKMQ (reference sequence). The DNA for the CDR3 is TGTGCCAGCATCGTCAGGGGGCTCACAGATACGCAGTATTTT. Translation gives CASIVRGLTDTQYF.

The V and J genes are TRBV7-9 and TRBJ2-5, with 8 bases that match TRBD1. Matching the DNA end better, TRBJ2-7 makes the J call doubtful. CDR3 length: 15 residues. Per germline, CDR1 SEHNR and CDR2 FQNEAQ (reference sequence). This CDR3 reads CASSPSDRVGHEQYF. The CDR3, as DNA: TGTGCCAGCAGCCCCTCGGACAGGGTAGGCCACGAGCAGTACTTC.

The V gene is TRBV30, the J gene TRBJ2-3; no definite D call. V lost 3 bases and J 2 bases, leaving 9 bases between the germline ends. The CDR3 extends over 13 amino acids. The V gene's germline CDR1 is GTSNPN and CDR2 SVGIG (reference sequence). The CDR3 sequence is CAWRNEFTDTQYF. The DNA for the CDR3 is TGTGCCTGGAGAAACGAGTTCACAGATACGCAGTATTTT.

This clone was seen only a few times. The sample has other DNA sequences that encode this CDR3 too. V gene TRBV2 combines with J gene TRBJ1-1; perhaps TRBD1 as D (6 bases). Germline V gives CDR1 SNHLY, CDR2 FYNNEI. V was pared by 3 bases and J by 0 bases, with 8 bases between. The CDR3 covers 14 residues. The CDR3 sequence: CASSEGHLNTEAFF. The CDR3 DNA reads TGTGCCAGCAGTGAGGGACACCTGAACACTGAAGCTTTCTTT.

The rearrangement uses TRBV10-2 and TRBJ2-1, with TRBD2 matching over 7 bases. The CDR3 has 15 residues. Germline V gene lookup returns CDR1 WSHSY and CDR2 SAAADI. Losses at the gene ends were 7 bases for V and 8 bases for J; bases not matched to a gene: 14. CDR3 DNA sequence: TGCGCCAGCACCGGGGGGAGGGGCCTTAGCGATGAGCAGTTCTTC. Translation: CASTGGRGLSDEQFF.

The sample holds one count of this clone. CDR3 sequence: CASTTGEVGYTF. DNA of the CDR3: TGTGCCAGTACGACAGGGGAAGTTGGCTACACCTTC. This chain connects TRBV6-6 to TRBJ1-2, with TRBD1 matching over 8 bases. This CDR3 is 12 amino acids long. CDR1 and CDR2 (germline): MNHNY, SVGAGI (reference sequence). Trimming removed 9 bases from V and 7 bases from J; junction bases left unmatched: 7.